The clone carrying this TCR beta chain was observed many times. Its antigen is not known. Clinical symptoms, serum thyroxine, TRAb, thyroid ultrasound and orbital computed tomography informed diagnoses. PBMCs were derived from around 10 ml fresh peripheral blood. Germline V lookup: CDR1 SGHDN, CDR2 FVKESK. This CDR3 contains 16 residues. V lost 1 base and J lost 3, with 16 bases in between. This sample was included in a study of T cells in Graves' hyperthyroidism and ophthalmopathy. Findings and limits, study-wide: Ophthalmopathy was predicted by the model a median of about six months ahead of onset.

TCR beta CDR3 regions were amplified from RNA. An initial round of RT-PCR targeting the TCR CDR3 relied on the HTBI primer set. One entry per CDR3 protein results from TCRdb running MiXCR on the multiplex PCR reads. The sample holds around 450,000 distinct CDR3 sequences; approximately 15% are singletons and the top ten take around 7.3%. Sequencing was performed on blood. V gene TRBV14 combines with J gene TRBJ2-7, with D perhaps TRBD2 (6 bases). This sequence was found in a woman younger than 35 with Graves' hyperthyroidism. CDR3 DNA sequence: TGTGCCAGCAGCCAAGGGGGACTGCCATCGCTCTACGAGCAGTACTTC. It yields the protein CASSQGGLPSLYEQYF.